The next 26 T cell receptor beta chains were all read from a single sample in a study of cytomegalovirus exposure and HLA in healthy donors. TCRdb keeps only in-frame clones here, not all; method: immunoSEQ multiplex PCR. The sample includes about 150,000 clones, roughly 87% of them seen just once. The sample was PBMCs. All receptors derive from a man between 18 and 35 years old in good health and CMV-seropositive.

J is TRBJ2-5 and V is TRBV7-9; D remains unclear. CDR3 length: 16 amino acids. Looked up from germline, CDR1 is SEHNR and CDR2 is FQNEAQ (reference sequence). The V end lost 1 base, the J end lost 2 bases, and 14 bases lay between the germline ends. The CDR3 DNA sequence: TGTGCCAGCAGCTTAGTCTTGAGGTCAACACAAGAGACCCAGTACTTC. Translation: CASSLVLRSTQETQYF.

The chain employs TRBV7-2 and TRBJ2-3, with D possibly matching TRBD1 (6 bases). Looked up from germline, CDR1 is SGHTA and CDR2 is FQGNSA. Trimming cost V 8 bases and J 3 bases, with 21 bases left between them. The length of the CDR3 is 16 residues. The CDR3 spells CASAFPRTARTDTQYF. In DNA, the CDR3 is TGTGCCAGCGCATTCCCCCGGACAGCCCGGACAGATACGCAGTATTTT.

V gene TRBV15 combines with J gene TRBJ1-3, with TRBD1 as a possible D gene (6 bases). Trimming took off 4 bases at V and 0 bases at J, with 16 bases between the two ends. The germline V gene encodes CDR1 LNHNV and CDR2 YYDKDF (reference sequence). The CDR3 extends over 17 amino acids. This CDR3 is CATSNPGHDISGNTIYF. The CDR3 DNA reads TGTGCCACCAGCAACCCGGGACACGACATCTCTGGAAACACCATATATTTT.

The gene calls are TRBV27 and TRBJ1-6; TRBD1 matches 7 bases. The CDR3 runs to 14 residues. V dropped 6 bases and J dropped 8; count of bases not matched to a gene: 7. Germline assignment: CDR1 MNHEY and CDR2 SMNVEV (reference sequence). The CDR3 region is CASRPGTEYSPLHF. As DNA, the CDR3 is TGTGCCAGCAGACCCGGGACAGAGTATTCACCCCTCCACTTT.

CDR3 in DNA: TGTGCCAGCAGCCCCACAGGGGCGTGGGGGAACACCGGGGAGCTGTTTTTT. Translation: CASSPTGAWGNTGELFF. The V and J genes are TRBV5-6 and TRBJ2-2, with 7 bases that match TRBD1. The CDR3 covers 17 residues. V was pared by 4 bases and J by 1 base, with 10 bases of the junction left unmatched. Germline V gene data show CDR1 as SGHDT and CDR2 as YYEEEE. Complete variable domain (other parts from reference TRBV5-6 and TRBJ2-2): DAGVTQSPTHLIKTRGQQVTLRCSPKSGHDTVSWYQQALGQGPQFIFQYYEEEERQRGNFPDRFSGHQFPNYSSELNVNALLLGDSALYLCASSPTGAWGNTGELFFGEGSRLTVL.

J is TRBJ2-1 and V is TRBV5-1, with 8 bases lining up with TRBD2. CDR3 length equals 15 residues. Germline CDR1 SGHRS, CDR2 YFSETQ. After removal of 4 bases from V and 8 bases from J, the junction contained 11 bases not matched to a gene. In DNA form, the CDR3 reads TGCGCCAGCAGCCCGCGGGAGGCCGGGATCTATGAGCAGTTCTTC. It specifies CASSPREAGIYEQFF.

The V gene is TRBV5-4, the J gene TRBJ2-2; tentative D call: TRBD2 (6 bases). Germline CDR1 and CDR2: SGHNT and YYREEE (reference sequence). CDR3 size: 16 residues. V lost 6 bases, J lost 0 bases, and 15 bases lay in between. The CDR3 here is CASKGGAGPNTGELFF. The DNA for the CDR3 is TGTGCCAGCAAGGGCGGGGCGGGACCGAACACCGGGGAGCTGTTTTTT.

The chain is built from TRBV30 and TRBJ2-5; TRBD1 agrees at 7 bases. V lost 0 bases, J lost 2 bases, and 6 bases stayed unmatched. The CDR3 has 15 residues. Germline assignment: CDR1 GTSNPN and CDR2 SVGIG (reference sequence). CDR3 loop: CAWSVGTDFQETQYF. In DNA form, the CDR3 reads TGTGCCTGGAGTGTCGGGACAGATTTTCAAGAGACCCAGTACTTC.

The V call is TRBV6-5, the J call TRBJ1-3, with TRBD1 identical over 9 bases. V shed 6 bases, J shed 0 bases, and the junction held 3 bases outside the gene matches. This CDR3 has 15 amino acids. Germline CDR1 and CDR2: MNHEY and SVGAGI. CDR3 bases: TGTGCCAGCAGCGAGGACAGGGGCTCTGGAAACACCATATATTTT. This sequence encodes CASSEDRGSGNTIYF.

V is TRBV18 and J is TRBJ2-7; D might be TRBD1 (6 bases). This CDR3 spans 20 amino acids. Germline V gives CDR1 KGHSH, CDR2 LQKENI. The V gene lost 3 bases and the J gene lost 3 bases, with 30 bases spanning the gap. The CDR3 region is CASSPKQGTSASGPFYEQYF. The DNA of the CDR3 is TGTGCCAGCTCACCTAAACAGGGCACCTCCGCGTCGGGTCCCTTCTACGAGCAGTACTTC.

The V gene is TRBV6-1, the J gene TRBJ2-7; D remains ambiguous. The CDR3 spans 13 residues. The germline gives CDR1 MNHNS, CDR2 SASEGT. Deletions cut 6 bases from V and 7 bases from J, with 16 bases between. CDR3 in amino acids: CASRLAPSWEQYF. The CDR3 DNA follows: TGTGCCAGCAGATTGGCCCCTTCTTGGGAGCAGTACTTC.

This clone was counted a few times. DNA for the CDR3: TGTGCCAGTGGCGGGGGGTTTGCCTCACCCCTCCACTTT. Its protein product is CASGGGFASPLHF. The chain links TRBV28 to TRBJ1-6; D perhaps matches TRBD1 (5 bases). Trimming removed 9 bases from V and 10 bases from J, with 16 bases in between. Germline CDR1 MDHEN, CDR2 SYDVKM. There are 13 residues in the CDR3.

This chain links TRBV28 with TRBJ2-6; tentative D call: TRBD1 (6 bases). Trimming pared 4 bases from V and 0 bases from J, leaving 13 bases between. Germline V lookup: CDR1 MDHEN, CDR2 SYDVKM. This CDR3 spans 17 amino acids. This CDR3 reads CASSSVQGTSGANVLTF. As DNA, the CDR3 is TGTGCCAGCAGTTCCGTTCAGGGGACCTCTGGGGCCAACGTCCTGACTTTC.

The chain couples TRBV18 to TRBJ1-1, with 8 positions matching TRBD1. The CDR3 has 15 residues. V was clipped by 3 bases and J by 5 bases; unmatched bases: 8. CDR1 KGHSH and CDR2 LQKENI come from the germline V gene. The CDR3: CASSPIGQGGTEAFF. The CDR3 nucleotides read TGTGCCAGCTCACCTATAGGACAGGGCGGAACTGAAGCTTTCTTT.

CDR3 DNA sequence: TGTGCCAGCAGACGGGACAGGGGGACCGGAAACACCATATATTTT. Translating it yields CASRRDRGTGNTIYF. The rearrangement uses TRBV28 and TRBJ1-3, with TRBD1 identical over 11 bases. This CDR3 contains 15 residues. V shed 6 bases and J 4 bases; nucleotides not matched to a gene: 5. Germline assignment: CDR1 MDHEN and CDR2 SYDVKM.

V gene TRBV4-1 combines with J gene TRBJ1-2, with D hard to call. The germline CDR1 and CDR2 sequences are MGHRA and YSYEKL. The CDR3 covers 16 residues. The V and J ends lost 0 bases and 3 bases respectively, with 14 bases between them. For the CDR3, the DNA is TGCGCCAGCAGCCAAGATGGAGATTCTTCTTACTATGGCTACACCTTC. Amino acids: CASSQDGDSSYYGYTF.

The rearrangement links TRBV6-6 to TRBJ2-3, with 8 bases that match TRBD2. The germline V gene has CDR1 MNHNY and CDR2 SVGAGI (reference sequence). The CDR3 is made up of 11 amino acids. The junction had 1 base not matched to a gene; V was cut back by 5 bases and J by 9 bases. DNA of the CDR3: TGTGCCAGCAGTATAGCGGGAACGCAGTATTTT. It encodes CASSIAGTQYF.

The chain joins TRBV6-1 to TRBJ1-2; no firm D call. Germline-derived CDR1 and CDR2 are MNHNS and SASEGT. V shed 0 bases and J shed 6 bases, with 14 bases lying between them. The CDR3 covers 15 residues. The CDR3 DNA follows: TGTGCCAGCAGTGAAGCGCCTGCCTTGGGCGATGGCTACACCTTC. It specifies CASSEAPALGDGYTF.

The CDR3 sequence is CASSFDRGASPLHF. The CDR3 DNA is TGTGCCAGCAGTTTTGACAGGGGAGCTTCACCCCTCCACTTT. The chain recombines TRBV2 with TRBJ1-6, with 8 bases fitting TRBD1. V trimming: 5 bases; J trimming: 9 bases; junction bases outside the gene matches: 6. The CDR3 has 14 amino acids. Germline lookup yields CDR1 SNHLY and CDR2 FYNNEI.

The V and J genes are TRBV13 and TRBJ2-2; 13 nucleotides line up with TRBD2. Germline values: CDR1 PRHDT, CDR2 FYEKMQ (reference sequence). CDR3 length: 17 residues. Trimming cost V 3 bases and J 8 bases; bases outside gene matches: 9. Here the CDR3 DNA reads TGTGCCAGCAGCTTTCCCCGACTAGCGGGGGGTCATGGGGAGCTGTTTTTT. Its protein is CASSFPRLAGGHGELFF.

The chain employs TRBV5-1 and TRBJ1-1; 7 positions agree with TRBD1. The CDR3 loop spans 15 amino acids. Unmatched junction bases numbered 7, after V lost 0 bases and J lost 5 bases. Per germline, CDR1 SGHRS and CDR2 YFSETQ. CDR3 sequence (DNA): TGCGCCAGCAGCTTGGTAGAGGGGGCGAGGACTGAAGCTTTCTTT. Translation: CASSLVEGARTEAFF.

There are a few counts of this clone. The chain carries TRBV4-1 and TRBJ2-7; 9 bases are shared with TRBD1. The CDR3 loop spans 14 amino acids. V trimming: 3 bases; J trimming: 4 bases; junction bases outside the gene matches: 4. Per germline, CDR1 MGHRA and CDR2 YSYEKL. CDR3 residues: CASSQPGQGYEQYF. CDR3 bases: TGCGCCAGCAGCCAGCCGGGACAGGGATACGAGCAGTACTTC.

The chain is built from TRBV15 and TRBJ2-3; 7 positions match TRBD2. Germline CDR1 reads LNHNV; CDR2 reads YYDKDF (reference sequence). The J segment lost 6 bases and the V segment lost 6 bases, leaving 0 bases of the junction unmatched. The CDR3 spans 11 residues. CDR3 sequence reads: CATRGGDTQYF. As DNA, the CDR3 is TGTGCCACCAGGGGAGGGGATACGCAGTATTTT.

The gene calls are TRBV5-6 and TRBJ2-7; a possible D gene is TRBD2 (6 bases). Germline V gene data show CDR1 as SGHDT and CDR2 as YYEEEE. V lost 0 bases, J lost 3 bases, and 16 bases lay in between. The CDR3 loop spans 16 amino acids. The CDR3 DNA sequence: TGTGCCAGCAGCTTGGCGGGCGGGGAAGTCGGCTACGAGCAGTACTTC. Amino acids: CASSLAGGEVGYEQYF.

V usage is TRBV25-1 and J usage is TRBJ2-7; TRBD1 matches at 10 bases. This CDR3 contains 14 residues. Germline-derived CDR1 and CDR2 are MGHDK and SYGVNS. Trimming at V came to 6 bases and at J to 6 bases, leaving 8 bases not matched to a gene. The CDR3 nucleotides read TGTGCCAGCAGGGGGACGGGACAGGGGCTCGAGCAGTACTTC. Protein product: CASRGTGQGLEQYF.

This chain connects TRBV19 to TRBJ2-2; 8 nucleotides align to TRBD1. The V gene's germline CDR1 is LNHDA and CDR2 SQIVND (reference sequence). The CDR3 has 15 residues. V trimming: 2 bases; J trimming: 5 bases; junction bases outside the gene matches: 4. The CDR3 coding sequence is TGTGCCAGTAGTATAAGGCAGGGGGCGACCGGGGAGCTGTTTTTT. Protein sequence: CASSIRQGATGELFF.